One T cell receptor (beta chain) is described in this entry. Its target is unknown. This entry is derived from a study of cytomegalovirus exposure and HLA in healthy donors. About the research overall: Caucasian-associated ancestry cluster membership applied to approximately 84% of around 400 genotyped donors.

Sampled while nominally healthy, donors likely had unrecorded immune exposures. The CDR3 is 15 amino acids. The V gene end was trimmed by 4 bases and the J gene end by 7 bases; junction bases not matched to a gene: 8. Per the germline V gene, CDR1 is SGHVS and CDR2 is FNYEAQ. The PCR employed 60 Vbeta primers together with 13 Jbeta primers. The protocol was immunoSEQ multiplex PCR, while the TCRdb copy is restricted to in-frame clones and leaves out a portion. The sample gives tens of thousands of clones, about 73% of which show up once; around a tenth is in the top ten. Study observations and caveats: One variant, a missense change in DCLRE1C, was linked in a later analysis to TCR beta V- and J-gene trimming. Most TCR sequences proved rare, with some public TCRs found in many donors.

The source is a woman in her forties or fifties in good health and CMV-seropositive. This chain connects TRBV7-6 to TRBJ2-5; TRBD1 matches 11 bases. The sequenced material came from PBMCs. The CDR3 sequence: CASSSSDRGRMTQYF. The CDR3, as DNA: TGTGCCAGCAGCTCGTCGGACAGGGGGCGCATGACCCAGTACTTC.